The 19 T cell receptor beta chains in this list originate from one sample, sequenced in a study of CD8 T cells in ankylosing spondylitis. Using its own MiXCR run on the 5' RACE reads, TCRdb lists one record per CDR3 protein. The sample shows about 160,000 distinct CDR3 sequences, 9.8% of them seen only once. The sequenced sample consisted of blood, either unsorted or a sorted T cell fraction (not recorded which). The receptor set was obtained from a female donor with ankylosing spondylitis or in good health (not recorded which).

This clonotype was observed a handful of times. V gene TRBV20-1 combines with J gene TRBJ2-1, with TRBD2 matching 13 bases. The CDR3 runs to 17 residues. Trimming took 5 bases from V and 2 from J; bases not matched to a gene: 9. Germline V gene lookup returns CDR1 DFQATT and CDR2 SNEGSKA (reference sequence). CDR3 sequence: CSASGTSGILTYNEQFF. The CDR3 DNA reads as TGCAGTGCTTCCGGGACTAGCGGGATTTTGACCTACAATGAGCAGTTCTTC.

V gene TRBV7-2 combines with J gene TRBJ2-7; D is possibly TRBD1 or TRBD2 (5 bases each). Between the trimmed V and J ends, which lost 4 bases and 6 bases, there was a span of 16 bases. This CDR3 is 14 amino acids long. Per the germline V gene, CDR1 is SGHTA and CDR2 is FQGNSA. Here the CDR3 DNA reads TGTGCCAGCAGCTCCCCGGGTTTGAGGGGCGAGCAGTACTTC. Translated: CASSSPGLRGEQYF.

The V and J genes are TRBV27 and TRBJ1-2, with TRBD1 identical over 7 bases. After removal of 5 bases from V and 2 bases from J, the junction contained 5 bases not matched to a gene. The CDR3 has 14 residues. The V gene's germline CDR1 is MNHEY and CDR2 SMNVEV (reference sequence). The CDR3 region has the DNA TGTGCCAGCAGTGGACTACAGGGGAACTATGGCTACACCTTC. This gives the protein CASSGLQGNYGYTF.

This clonotype was seen many times. The rearrangement links TRBV4-3 to TRBJ1-2, with D hard to call. Trimming left V 0 bases short and J 8 bases short, with 7 bases between. CDR3 length: 12 amino acids. In germline, CDR1 is LGHNA, CDR2 YSLEER. DNA of the CDR3: TGCGCCAGCAGCCAAGATCGCACAGGCTACACCTTC. It specifies CASSQDRTGYTF.

The table lists this clonotype with a few counts. V and J are TRBV20-1 and TRBJ1-2; tentative D call: TRBD1 (6 bases). CDR1 is DFQATT and CDR2 is SNEGSKA in the germline V gene (reference sequence). The CDR3 is 16 amino acids. Trimming shortened V by 3 bases and J by 4 bases, and 21 bases separated the two germline ends. CDR3: CSASCCVQGPGYGYTF. CDR3 nucleotides: TGCAGTGCTAGTTGCTGCGTCCAGGGGCCGGGCTATGGCTACACCTTC.

This clonotype showed up many times. The chain is built from TRBV3-1 and TRBJ2-1; D is unclear. V lost 2 bases and J lost 6, with 8 bases in between. Germline V CDR1 and CDR2: LGHDT, YNNKEL (reference sequence). The CDR3 covers 13 residues. CDR3 in amino acids: CASSQLSGNEQFF. CDR3 DNA: TGTGCCAGCAGCCAACTGAGTGGCAATGAGCAGTTCTTC.

This clonotype was observed a few times. This rearrangement joins TRBV12-3 or TRBV12-4 to TRBJ2-3; D is uncertain. The CDR3 length is 12 residues. The V end lost 4 bases, the J end lost 6 bases, and 8 bases lay between the germline ends. CDR3 in DNA: TGTGCCAGCAGTTCGGGCCTGGATACGCAGTATTTT. This sequence encodes CASSSGLDTQYF.

This clonotype has a count of ten or more. V usage is TRBV10-3 and J usage is TRBJ2-6; D perhaps matches TRBD2 (6 bases). Trimming pared 0 bases from V and 0 bases from J, leaving 12 bases between. CDR3 length equals 18 residues. The germline CDR1 and CDR2 sequences are ENHRY and SYGVKD. The CDR3 coding sequence is TGTGCCATCAGTGAGTCGGTCGCGGGGTCCTCTGGGGCCAACGTCCTGACTTTC. It yields the protein CAISESVAGSSGANVLTF.

The CDR3 region has the DNA TGTGCCAGCAGCCCGCGACTAGCGGGAGGGTGGCGAGAGACCCAGTACTTC. Translation gives CASSPRLAGGWRETQYF. J is TRBJ2-5 and V is TRBV14; TRBD2 matches at 14 bases. CDR1 and CDR2 from the germline V gene are SGHDN and FVKESK. The CDR3 totals 17 residues. Trimming took 4 bases from V and 4 from J; bases not matched to a gene: 8.

The genes are TRBV6-5 and TRBJ1-2; 10 bases match TRBD1. The CDR3 contains 16 residues. V was pared by 2 bases and J by 6 bases, with 9 bases of the junction left unmatched. Germline V gives CDR1 MNHEY, CDR2 SVGAGI. The CDR3 sequence is CASSYKGTGAPNGYTF. Here the CDR3 DNA reads TGTGCCAGCAGTTACAAGGGGACAGGGGCACCAAATGGCTACACCTTC.

This clonotype was seen only a few times. The rearrangement links TRBV10-3 to TRBJ2-7; possibly TRBD1 or TRBD2 for D (5 bases each). Trimming cost V 3 bases and J 6 bases, with 6 bases left between them. CDR1 is ENHRY, CDR2 SYGVKD, per germline. The CDR3 is made up of 11 amino acids. The CDR3 DNA sequence: TGTGCCATCAGTGATGGGGGCGAGCAGTACTTC. Translated: CAISDGGEQYF.

This clonotype was counted at least ten times. The V gene is TRBV7-2, the J gene TRBJ2-7, with unresolved D. Trimming removed 2 bases at V and 4 bases at J, with 12 bases between. CDR1 is SGHTA, CDR2 FQGNSA, per germline. The CDR3 runs to 14 residues. The CDR3 spells CASSLKEFAYEQYF. The CDR3, as DNA: TGTGCCAGCAGCTTAAAAGAGTTTGCTTACGAGCAGTACTTC.

The rearrangement links TRBV7-2 to TRBJ1-1; unclear D gene. Trimming pared 3 bases from V and 6 bases from J, leaving 8 bases between. This CDR3 is 12 amino acids long. CDR1 is SGHTA, CDR2 FQGNSA, per germline. CDR3 residues: CASSFQVAEAFF. The CDR3 DNA reads as TGTGCCAGCAGCTTCCAAGTTGCTGAAGCTTTCTTT.

Remarks on this clonotype: The junction and the germline gene differ at one end; a read error may be behind it. The chain employs TRBV5-1 and TRBJ2-7; no clear D. There are 15 residues in the CDR3. CDR1 and CDR2 (germline): SGHRS, YFSETQ. CDR3 DNA sequence: TGCGCCAGCAGCTTGACAACCCTTTCCCTTTACGAGAAGTACTTC. Translation gives CASSLTTLSLYEKYF.

This clonotype was detected ten times or more. V usage is TRBV7-8 and J usage is TRBJ1-5, with D uncertain. Germline V gives CDR1 SGHVS, CDR2 FQNEAQ. This CDR3 contains 15 residues. V was shortened by 2 bases and J by 3 bases, with 11 bases between the two germline ends. The CDR3 sequence is CASSLLGPLNQPQHF. The CDR3, as DNA: TGTGCCAGCAGCTTACTGGGCCCGCTCAATCAGCCCCAGCATTTT.

This clonotype was picked up a small number of times. This rearrangement joins TRBV7-9 to TRBJ2-7; D gene ambiguous. Per the germline V gene, CDR1 is SEHNR and CDR2 is FQNEAQ (reference sequence). Trimming pared 5 bases from V and 1 base from J, leaving 3 bases between. The CDR3 length is 11 residues. CDR3 region: CASSNSYEQYF. The CDR3 DNA reads as TGTGCCAGCAGCAATTCCTACGAGCAGTACTTC.

The chain recombines TRBV7-2 with TRBJ2-7; no clear D gene. The CDR3 runs 15 residues. V lost 5 bases, J lost 2 bases, and 16 bases lay in between. Germline V lookup: CDR1 SGHTA, CDR2 FQGNSA. CDR3 DNA sequence: TGTGCCAGCAGCCTATTCTCCTGGCAGACCTACGAGCAGTACTTC. Protein sequence: CASSLFSWQTYEQYF. Full variable domain (outside the CDR3, taken from reference TRBV7-2 and TRBJ2-7): GAGVSQSPSNKVTEKGKDVELRCDPISGHTALYWYRQSLGQGLEFLIYFQGNSAPDKSGLPSDRFSAERTGGSVSTLTIQRTQQEDSAVYLCASSLFSWQTYEQYFGPGTRLTVT.

The chain couples TRBV30 to TRBJ2-2; D remains unclear. The CDR3 contains 13 residues. Germline V lookup: CDR1 GTSNPN, CDR2 SVGIG (reference sequence). The V and J ends lost 1 base and 1 base respectively, with 4 bases between them. The CDR3 here is CAWSGGNTGELFF. The CDR3 coding sequence is TGTGCCTGGAGTGGAGGGAACACCGGGGAGCTGTTTTTT. Based on the CDR3 plus reference TRBV30 and TRBJ2-2, the full variable domain is SQTIHQWPATLVQPVGSPLSLECTVEGTSNPNLYWYRQAAGRGLQLLFYSVGIGQISSEVPQNLSASRPQDRQFILSSKKLLLSDSGFYLCAWSGGNTGELFFGEGSRLTVL.

The V and J genes are TRBV10-3 and TRBJ2-7; maybe TRBD2 (6 bases). V dropped 3 bases and J dropped 3 bases, with 15 bases sitting between them. CDR1 ENHRY and CDR2 SYGVKD come from the germline V gene. The CDR3 contains 15 residues. In nucleotides, the CDR3 is TGTGCCATCAGTGACTCGCGGACTACCCGCTACGAGCAGTACTTC. Translating gives CAISDSRTTRYEQYF.